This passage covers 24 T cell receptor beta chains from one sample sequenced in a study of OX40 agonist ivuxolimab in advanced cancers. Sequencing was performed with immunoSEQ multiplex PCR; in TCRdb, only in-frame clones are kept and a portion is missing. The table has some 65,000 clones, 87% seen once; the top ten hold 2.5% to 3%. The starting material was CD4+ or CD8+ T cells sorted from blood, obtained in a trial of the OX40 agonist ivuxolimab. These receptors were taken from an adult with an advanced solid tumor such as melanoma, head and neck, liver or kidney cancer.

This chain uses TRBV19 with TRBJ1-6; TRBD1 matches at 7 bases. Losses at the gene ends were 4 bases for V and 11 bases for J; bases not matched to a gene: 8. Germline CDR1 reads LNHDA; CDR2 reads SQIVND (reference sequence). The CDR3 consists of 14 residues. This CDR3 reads CASSTPSTGTPLHF. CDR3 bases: TGTGCCAGTAGTACGCCTTCGACAGGGACACCCCTCCACTTT.

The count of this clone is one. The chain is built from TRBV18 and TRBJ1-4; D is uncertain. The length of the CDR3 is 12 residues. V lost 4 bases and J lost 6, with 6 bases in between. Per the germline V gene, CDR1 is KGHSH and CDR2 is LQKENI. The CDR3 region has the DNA TGTGCCAGCTCACAGCAGGATGAAAAACTGTTTTTT. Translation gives CASSQQDEKLFF.

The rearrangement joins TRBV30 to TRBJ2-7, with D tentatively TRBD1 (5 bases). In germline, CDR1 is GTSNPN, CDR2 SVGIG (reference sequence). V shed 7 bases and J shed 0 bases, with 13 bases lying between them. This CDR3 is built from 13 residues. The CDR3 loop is CAFASDSSYEQYF. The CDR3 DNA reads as TGTGCCTTCGCGAGCGACAGCTCCTACGAGCAGTACTTC.

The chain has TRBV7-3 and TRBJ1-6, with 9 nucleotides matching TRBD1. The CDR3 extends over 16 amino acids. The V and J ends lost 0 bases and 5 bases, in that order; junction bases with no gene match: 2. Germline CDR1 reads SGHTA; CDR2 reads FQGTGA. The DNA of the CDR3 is TGTGCCAGCAGCTTAACGGGACAGGGCAATAATTCACCCCTCCACTTT. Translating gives CASSLTGQGNNSPLHF. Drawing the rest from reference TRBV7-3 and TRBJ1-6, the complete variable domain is GAGVSQTPSNKVTEKGKYVELRCDPISGHTALYWYRQSLGQGPEFLIYFQGTGAADDSGLPNDRFFAVRPEGSVSTLKIQRTERGDSAVYLCASSLTGQGNNSPLHFGNGTRLTVT.

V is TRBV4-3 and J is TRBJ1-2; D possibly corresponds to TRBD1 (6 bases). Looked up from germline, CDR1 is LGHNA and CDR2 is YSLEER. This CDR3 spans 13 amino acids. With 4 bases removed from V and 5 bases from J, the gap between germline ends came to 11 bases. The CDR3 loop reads CASSLRGGYGYTF. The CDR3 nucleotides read TGCGCCAGCAGCCTCAGAGGGGGGTATGGCTACACCTTC.

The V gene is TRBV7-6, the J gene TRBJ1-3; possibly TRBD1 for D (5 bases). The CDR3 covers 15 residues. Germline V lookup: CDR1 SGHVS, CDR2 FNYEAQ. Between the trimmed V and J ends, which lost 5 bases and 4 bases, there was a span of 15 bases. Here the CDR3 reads CASSRGAAGGNTIYF. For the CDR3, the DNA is TGTGCCAGCAGCCGAGGGGCCGCGGGGGGAAACACCATATATTTT.

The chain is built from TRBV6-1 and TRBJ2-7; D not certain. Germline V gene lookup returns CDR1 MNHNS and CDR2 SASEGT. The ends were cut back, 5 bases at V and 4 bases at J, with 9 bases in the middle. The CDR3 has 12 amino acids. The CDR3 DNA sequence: TGTGCCAGCAGTAAGCAGAATTACGAGCAGTACTTC. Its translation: CASSKQNYEQYF.

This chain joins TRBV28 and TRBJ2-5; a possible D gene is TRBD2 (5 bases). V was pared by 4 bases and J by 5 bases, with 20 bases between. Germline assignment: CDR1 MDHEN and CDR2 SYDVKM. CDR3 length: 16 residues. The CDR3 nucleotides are TGTGCCAGCAGTTCATGGATGGATAGGGAGACCGAGACCCAGTACTTC. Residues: CASSSWMDRETETQYF.

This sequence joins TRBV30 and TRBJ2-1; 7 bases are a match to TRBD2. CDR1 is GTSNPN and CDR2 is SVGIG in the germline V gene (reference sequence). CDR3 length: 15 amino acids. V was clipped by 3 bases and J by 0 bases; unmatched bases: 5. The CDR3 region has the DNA TGTGCCTGGAGAGAGCGGGGAAGCTCCTACAATGAGCAGTTCTTC. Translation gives CAWRERGSSYNEQFF.

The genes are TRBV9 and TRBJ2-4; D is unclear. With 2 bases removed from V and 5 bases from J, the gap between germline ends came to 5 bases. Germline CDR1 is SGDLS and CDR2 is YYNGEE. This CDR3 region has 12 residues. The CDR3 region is CASSVDQNIQYF. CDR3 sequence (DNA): TGTGCCAGCAGCGTGGACCAAAACATTCAGTACTTC.

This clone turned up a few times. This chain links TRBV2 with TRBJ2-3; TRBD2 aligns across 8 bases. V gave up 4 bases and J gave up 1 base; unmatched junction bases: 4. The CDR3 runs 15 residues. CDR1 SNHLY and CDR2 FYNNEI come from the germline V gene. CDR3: CASSVVAGRTDTQYF. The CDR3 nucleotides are TGTGCCAGCAGTGTCGTAGCGGGGCGCACAGATACGCAGTATTTT.

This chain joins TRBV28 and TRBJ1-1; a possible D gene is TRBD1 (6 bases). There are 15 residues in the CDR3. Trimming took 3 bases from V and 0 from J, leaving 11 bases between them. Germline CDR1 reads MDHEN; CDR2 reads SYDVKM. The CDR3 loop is CASSLNSGVNTEAFF. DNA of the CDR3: TGTGCCAGCAGTTTGAATTCAGGGGTGAACACTGAAGCTTTCTTT.

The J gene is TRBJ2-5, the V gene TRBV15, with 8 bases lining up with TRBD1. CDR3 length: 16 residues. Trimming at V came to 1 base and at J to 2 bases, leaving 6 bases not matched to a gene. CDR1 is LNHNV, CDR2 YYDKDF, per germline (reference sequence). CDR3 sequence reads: CATSRALTGAQETQYF. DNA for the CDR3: TGTGCCACCAGCAGAGCCTTGACAGGGGCTCAAGAGACCCAGTACTTC.

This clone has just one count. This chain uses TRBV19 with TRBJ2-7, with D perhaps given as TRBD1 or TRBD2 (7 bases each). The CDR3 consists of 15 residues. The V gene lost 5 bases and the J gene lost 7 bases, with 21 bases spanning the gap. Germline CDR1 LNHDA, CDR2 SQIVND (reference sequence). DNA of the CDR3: TGTGCCAGTAGTCCAGGAAGGGGAGGGGGCAGAGAGCAGTACTTC. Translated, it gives CASSPGRGGGREQYF.

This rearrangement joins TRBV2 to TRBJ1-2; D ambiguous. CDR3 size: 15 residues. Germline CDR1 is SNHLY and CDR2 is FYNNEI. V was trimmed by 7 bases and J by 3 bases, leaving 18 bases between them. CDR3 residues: CASTHEEGSDYGYTF. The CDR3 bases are TGTGCCAGCACCCACGAAGAGGGATCTGACTATGGCTACACCTTC.

CDR3 loop: CASLRAGANEKLFF. The CDR3, as DNA: TGTGCCAGTTTGAGGGCAGGGGCTAATGAAAAACTGTTTTTT. V gene TRBV28 combines with J gene TRBJ1-4; a weak D match, TRBD1 (6 bases). Germline-derived CDR1 and CDR2 are MDHEN and SYDVKM. CDR3 size: 14 residues. Trimming left V 9 bases short and J 3 bases short, with 14 bases between. The whole variable domain, remainder taken from reference TRBV28 and TRBJ1-4, is DVKVTQSSRYLVKRTGEKVFLECVQDMDHENMFWYRQDPGLGLRLIYFSYDVKMKEKGDIPEGYSVSREKKERFSLILESASTNQTSMYLCASLRAGANEKLFFGSGTQLSVL.

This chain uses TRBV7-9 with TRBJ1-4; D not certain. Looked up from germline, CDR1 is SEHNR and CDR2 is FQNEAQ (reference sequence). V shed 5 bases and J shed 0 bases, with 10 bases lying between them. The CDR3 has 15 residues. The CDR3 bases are TGTGCCAGCAGCACCCCACAAGCAACTAATGAAAAACTGTTTTTT. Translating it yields CASSTPQATNEKLFF. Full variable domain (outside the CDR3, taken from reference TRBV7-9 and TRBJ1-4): DTGVSQNPRHKITKRGQNVTFRCDPISEHNRLYWYRQTLGQGPEFLTYFQNEAQLEKSRLLSDRFSAERPKGSFSTLEIQRTEQGDSAMYLCASSTPQATNEKLFFGSGTQLSVL.

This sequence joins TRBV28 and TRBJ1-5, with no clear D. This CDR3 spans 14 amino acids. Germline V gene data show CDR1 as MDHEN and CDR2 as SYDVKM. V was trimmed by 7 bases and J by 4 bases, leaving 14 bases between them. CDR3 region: CASTIGRGNQPQHF. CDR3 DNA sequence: TGTGCCAGCACCATCGGACGAGGGAATCAGCCCCAGCATTTT.

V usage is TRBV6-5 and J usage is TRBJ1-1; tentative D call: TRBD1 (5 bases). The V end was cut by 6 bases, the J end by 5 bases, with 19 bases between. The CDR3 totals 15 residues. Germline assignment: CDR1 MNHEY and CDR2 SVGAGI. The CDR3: CASSKLGPGRTEAFF. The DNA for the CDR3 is TGTGCCAGCAGCAAACTTGGGCCAGGGAGGACTGAAGCTTTCTTT.

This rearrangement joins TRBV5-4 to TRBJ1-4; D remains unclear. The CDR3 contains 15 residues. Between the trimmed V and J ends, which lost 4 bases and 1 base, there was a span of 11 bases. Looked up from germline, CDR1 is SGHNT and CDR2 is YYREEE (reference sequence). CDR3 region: CASSPIAGTNEKLFF. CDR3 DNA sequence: TGTGCCAGCAGCCCTATTGCCGGAACTAATGAAAAACTGTTTTTT.

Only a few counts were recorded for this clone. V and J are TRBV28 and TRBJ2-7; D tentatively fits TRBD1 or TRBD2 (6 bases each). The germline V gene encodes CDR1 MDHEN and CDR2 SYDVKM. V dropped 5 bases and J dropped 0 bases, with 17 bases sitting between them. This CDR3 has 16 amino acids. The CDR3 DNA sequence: TGTGCCAGCAGTCAGGGGACGGCGACTAGCTCCTACGAGCAGTACTTC. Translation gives CASSQGTATSSYEQYF.

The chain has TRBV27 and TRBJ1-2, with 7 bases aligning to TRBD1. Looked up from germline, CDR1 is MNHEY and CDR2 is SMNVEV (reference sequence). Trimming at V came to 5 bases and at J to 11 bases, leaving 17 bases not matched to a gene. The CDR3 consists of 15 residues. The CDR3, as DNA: TGTGCCAGCAGTCTACAGGACAGGAGTCAATCTGGTTACACCTTC. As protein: CASSLQDRSQSGYTF.

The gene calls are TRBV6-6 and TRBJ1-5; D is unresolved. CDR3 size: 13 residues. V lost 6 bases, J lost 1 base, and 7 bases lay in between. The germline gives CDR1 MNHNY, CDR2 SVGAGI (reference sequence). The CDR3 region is CASSPMSNQPQHF. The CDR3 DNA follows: TGTGCCAGCAGCCCCATGAGCAATCAGCCCCAGCATTTT.

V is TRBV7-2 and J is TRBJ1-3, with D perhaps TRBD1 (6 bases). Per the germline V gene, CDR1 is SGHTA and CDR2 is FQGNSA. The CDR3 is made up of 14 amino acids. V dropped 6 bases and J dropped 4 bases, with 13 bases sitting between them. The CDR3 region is CASRPGAAGNTIYF. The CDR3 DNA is TGTGCCAGCAGACCAGGGGCTGCAGGAAACACCATATATTTT.